The rows below give T cell receptor beta chains drawn from one sample of a study of monozygotic twins with inflammatory bowel disease. TCRdb reanalyzed the 5' RACE reads and collapses them to one entry per CDR3 protein, without DNA. The clone table shows roughly 200,000 distinct CDR3 sequences, with the ten largest holding roughly 7.1%. Sample: blood. All receptors come from a human donor with ulcerative colitis or Crohn's disease, or a healthy co-twin of an affected twin (not recorded which). Both conserved end residues are part of each CDR3. Fields, in order: CDR3 protein, V gene, J gene.

CDR3aa: CAWGPGTSGGWETQYF
v_gene: TRBV30
j_gene: TRBJ2-5

CDR3aa: CASRGRTGEGYGYTF
v_gene: TRBV6-1
j_gene: TRBJ1-2

CDR3aa: CAISGQWGQQYF
v_gene: TRBV10-3
j_gene: TRBJ2-7

CDR3aa: CASSSGTSDTYEQYF
v_gene: TRBV7-3
j_gene: TRBJ2-7

CDR3aa: CASSPFWGSEQYF
v_gene: TRBV5-4
j_gene: TRBJ2-7

CDR3aa: CSARDVVNTEAFF
v_gene: TRBV20-1
j_gene: TRBJ1-1

CDR3aa: CASSGKISGLSDEQFF
v_gene: TRBV5-1
j_gene: TRBJ2-1

CDR3aa: CASSLQGADQPQHF
v_gene: TRBV18
j_gene: TRBJ1-5

CDR3aa: CASSFMTGGTGNTIYF
v_gene: TRBV7-8
j_gene: TRBJ1-3

CDR3aa: CASSTGRHEAFF
v_gene: TRBV5-1
j_gene: TRBJ1-1

CDR3aa: CASTLNRGRMNTEAFF
v_gene: TRBV5-6
j_gene: TRBJ1-1

CDR3aa: CASSDRTTSYEQYF
v_gene: TRBV7-9
j_gene: TRBJ2-7

CDR3aa: CASTERTENEQFF
v_gene: TRBV2
j_gene: TRBJ2-1

CDR3aa: CSVVHLGAGGILEQYF
v_gene: TRBV29-1
j_gene: TRBJ2-7

CDR3aa: CASTRQGNYYGYTF
v_gene: TRBV6-1
j_gene: TRBJ1-2

CDR3aa: CASSLGAGGAGELFF
v_gene: TRBV5-1
j_gene: TRBJ2-2

CDR3aa: CASSPNSGYSNYGYTF
v_gene: TRBV28
j_gene: TRBJ1-2

CDR3aa: CSASLGTDQPQHF
v_gene: TRBV20-1
j_gene: TRBJ1-5

CDR3aa: CASSPSGEARYSYNEQFF
v_gene: TRBV4-2
j_gene: TRBJ2-1

CDR3aa: CASSQDPGQPQHF
v_gene: TRBV3-1
j_gene: TRBJ1-5

CDR3aa: CASSSRTVDSNQPQHF
v_gene: TRBV6-1
j_gene: TRBJ1-5

CDR3aa: CASSYSVQGFYEQYF
v_gene: TRBV6-5
j_gene: TRBJ2-7

CDR3aa: CSAPAPGQGGSQPQHF
v_gene: TRBV20-1
j_gene: TRBJ1-5

CDR3aa: CASSQGGVSYNEQFF
v_gene: TRBV4-1
j_gene: TRBJ2-1

CDR3aa: CASSPKLTLGKGQETQYF
v_gene: TRBV9
j_gene: TRBJ2-5

CDR3aa: CASSQLYEQYF
v_gene: TRBV3-1
j_gene: TRBJ2-7

CDR3aa: CASSFTQTGLGNSPLHF
v_gene: TRBV28
j_gene: TRBJ1-6

CDR3aa: CSVRRGSGETQYF
v_gene: TRBV20-1
j_gene: TRBJ2-5

CDR3aa: CASSGIGSGRNTGELFF
v_gene: TRBV9
j_gene: TRBJ2-2

CDR3aa: CSARVVTVNTEAFF
v_gene: TRBV20-1
j_gene: TRBJ1-1

CDR3aa: CASSSPPQGSEAFF
v_gene: TRBV7-9
j_gene: TRBJ1-1

CDR3aa: CASSLALPGQPQHF
v_gene: TRBV7-9
j_gene: TRBJ1-5

CDR3aa: CASSRLAGGPGEQFF
v_gene: TRBV3-1
j_gene: TRBJ2-1

CDR3aa: CASSRVKGTSGGDTQYF
v_gene: TRBV7-6
j_gene: TRBJ2-3

CDR3aa: CASSLGQGGKNIQYF
v_gene: TRBV7-2
j_gene: TRBJ2-4

CDR3aa: CASRGGVGNTEAFF
v_gene: TRBV5-1
j_gene: TRBJ1-1

CDR3aa: CASSPGGRGNQPQHF
v_gene: TRBV18
j_gene: TRBJ1-5

CDR3aa: CSVEDELDEQFF
v_gene: TRBV29-1
j_gene: TRBJ2-1

CDR3aa: CASSQGVFAYNEQFF
v_gene: TRBV4-3
j_gene: TRBJ2-1

CDR3aa: CSALSTGGNNSPLHF
v_gene: TRBV20-1
j_gene: TRBJ1-6

CDR3aa: CASSPDRALADTQYF
v_gene: TRBV5-4
j_gene: TRBJ2-3

CDR3aa: CASSRKTSGGEDTQYF
v_gene: TRBV7-2
j_gene: TRBJ2-3

CDR3aa: CATSRDGSAETQYF
v_gene: TRBV15
j_gene: TRBJ2-5

CDR3aa: CASSLQGSFFGYTF
v_gene: TRBV11-2
j_gene: TRBJ1-2

CDR3aa: CASKGQGAGEETQYF
v_gene: TRBV28
j_gene: TRBJ2-5

CDR3aa: CASSQEGAGGSGATNEKLFF
v_gene: TRBV4-2
j_gene: TRBJ1-4

CDR3aa: CASSRRGGETYEQYF
v_gene: TRBV6-1
j_gene: TRBJ2-7

CDR3aa: CASSYSGLLETQYF
v_gene: TRBV6-5
j_gene: TRBJ2-5

CDR3aa: CASSFPGGDNEQFF
v_gene: TRBV7-2
j_gene: TRBJ2-1

CDR3aa: CAGTGGSYEQYF
v_gene: TRBV7-9
j_gene: TRBJ2-7

CDR3aa: CASDTGYNSPLHF
v_gene: TRBV19
j_gene: TRBJ1-6

CDR3aa: CASSVGVTNNEQFF
v_gene: TRBV12-3/TRBV12-4
j_gene: TRBJ2-1

CDR3aa: CASSVSGTATYEQYF
v_gene: TRBV5-1
j_gene: TRBJ2-7

CDR3aa: CASSQDRGTSGPGDTQYF
v_gene: TRBV4-3
j_gene: TRBJ2-3

CDR3aa: CASSFGLASRNEQFF
v_gene: TRBV7-2
j_gene: TRBJ2-1

CDR3aa: CASSLGGNQETQYF
v_gene: TRBV5-1
j_gene: TRBJ2-5

CDR3aa: CASGPAGAETQYF
v_gene: TRBV12-5
j_gene: TRBJ2-5

CDR3aa: CAGQGALYAGELFF
v_gene: TRBV2
j_gene: TRBJ2-2